This entry describes one TCR beta chain. Construction of naive CD8 libraries employed about 18,000 to 1,100,000 sorted cells together with 10%, 30% or 50% RNA. The sorting of naive CD8 T cells used the CD8+CD4-CCR7+CD45RA+ phenotype. This sample stems from a study of molecular identifiers for immune sequencing clone quantification. TCRdb re-called the PCR reads through MiXCR, storing one row per CDR3 protein. The repertoire holds about 640,000 distinct CDR3 sequences, with about 20% as singletons. The CDR3 covers 16 residues. V was cut by 5 bases and J by 3 bases, with 19 bases left in between. Germline assignment: CDR1 LGHDT and CDR2 YNNKEL (reference sequence).

This rearrangement joins TRBV3-1 to TRBJ1-1; D is possibly TRBD1 (6 bases). Input material: naive CD8+ T cells from blood, with Jurkat cell RNA spiked in. Subset in this sample: FACS-sorted CD8+CD4-CCR7+CD45RA+ naive T cells. This TCR was recovered from a human donor in good health. Some libraries in this study had Jurkat cell RNA spiked in. The CDR3 loop reads CASSYRTVIMDTEAFF. CDR3 nucleotide sequence: TGTGCCAGCAGCTATCGGACAGTAATAATGGACACTGAAGCTTTCTTT. The full variable domain, with the rest looked up from reference TRBV3-1 and TRBJ1-1, is DTAVSQTPKYLVTQMGNDKSIKCEQNLGHDTMYWYKQDSKKFLKIMFSYNNKELIINETVPNRFSPKSPDKAHLNLHINSLELGDSAVYFCASSYRTVIMDTEAFFGQGTRLTVV.